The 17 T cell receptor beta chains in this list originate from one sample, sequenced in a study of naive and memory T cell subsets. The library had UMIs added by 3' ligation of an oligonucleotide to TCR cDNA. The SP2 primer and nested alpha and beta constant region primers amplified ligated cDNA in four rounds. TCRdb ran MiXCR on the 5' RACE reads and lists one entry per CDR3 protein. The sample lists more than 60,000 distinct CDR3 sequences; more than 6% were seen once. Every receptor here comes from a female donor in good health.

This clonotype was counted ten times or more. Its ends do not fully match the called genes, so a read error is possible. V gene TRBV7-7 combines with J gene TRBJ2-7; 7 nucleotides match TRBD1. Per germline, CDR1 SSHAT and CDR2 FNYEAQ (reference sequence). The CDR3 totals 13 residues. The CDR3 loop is CASSPGTDYEQYF. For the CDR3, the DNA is TGTGCTAGCAGCCCGGGGACAGATTACGAGCAGTACTTC.

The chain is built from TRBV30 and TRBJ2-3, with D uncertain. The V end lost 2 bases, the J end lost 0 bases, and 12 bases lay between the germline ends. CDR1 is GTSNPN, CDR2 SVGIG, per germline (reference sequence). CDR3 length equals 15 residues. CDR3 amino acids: CAWSYEASSTDTQYF. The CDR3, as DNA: TGTGCCTGGAGTTATGAGGCATCAAGCACAGATACGCAGTATTTT.

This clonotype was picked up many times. The CDR3 DNA follows: TGTGCCAGCAGCTTCGGTCCCCAAGAGGGCTACACCTTC. Its protein is CASSFGPQEGYTF. J is TRBJ1-2 and V is TRBV7-3; D not resolved. This CDR3 contains 13 residues. The V gene's germline CDR1 is SGHTA and CDR2 FQGTGA. Trimming shortened V by 3 bases and J by 8 bases, and 13 bases separated the two germline ends.

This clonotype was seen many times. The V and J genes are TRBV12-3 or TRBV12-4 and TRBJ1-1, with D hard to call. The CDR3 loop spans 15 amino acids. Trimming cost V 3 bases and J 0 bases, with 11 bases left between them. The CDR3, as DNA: TGTGCCAGCAGTTTTGGGAGCCCCATGAACACTGAAGCTTTCTTT. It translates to CASSFGSPMNTEAFF.

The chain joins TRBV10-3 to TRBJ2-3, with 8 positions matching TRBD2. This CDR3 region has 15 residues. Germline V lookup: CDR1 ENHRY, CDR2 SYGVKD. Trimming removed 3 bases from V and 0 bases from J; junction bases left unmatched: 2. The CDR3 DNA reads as TGTGCCATCAGTGACCCTAGCGGGAGCACAGATACGCAGTATTTT. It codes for CAISDPSGSTDTQYF.

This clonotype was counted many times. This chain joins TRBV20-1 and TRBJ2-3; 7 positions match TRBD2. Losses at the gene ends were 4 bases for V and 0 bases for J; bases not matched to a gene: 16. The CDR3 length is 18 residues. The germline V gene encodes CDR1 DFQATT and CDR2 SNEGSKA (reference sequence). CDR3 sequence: CSAIIPWRGSSSTDTQYF. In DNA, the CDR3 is TGCAGTGCTATCATCCCCTGGCGGGGGAGTTCTAGCACAGATACGCAGTATTTT.

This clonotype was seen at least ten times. The CDR3 DNA reads TGCAGTGCGGCAGCAGGGGACAGCCATTCACCCCTCCACTTT. Its protein is CSAAAGDSHSPLHF. The chain combines TRBV20-1 with TRBJ1-6, with 7 positions matching TRBD1. The length of the CDR3 is 14 residues. In germline, CDR1 is DFQATT, CDR2 SNEGSKA (reference sequence). Trimming at V came to 6 bases and at J to 8 bases, leaving 10 bases not matched to a gene.

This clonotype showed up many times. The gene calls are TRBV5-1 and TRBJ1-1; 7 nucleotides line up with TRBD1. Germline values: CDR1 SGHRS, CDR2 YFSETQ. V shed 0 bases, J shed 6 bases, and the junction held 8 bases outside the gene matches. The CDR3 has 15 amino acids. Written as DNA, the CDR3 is TGCGCCAGCAGCTTGGCTCCCAGGGGGGACGCTGAAGCTTTCTTT. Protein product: CASSLAPRGDAEAFF.

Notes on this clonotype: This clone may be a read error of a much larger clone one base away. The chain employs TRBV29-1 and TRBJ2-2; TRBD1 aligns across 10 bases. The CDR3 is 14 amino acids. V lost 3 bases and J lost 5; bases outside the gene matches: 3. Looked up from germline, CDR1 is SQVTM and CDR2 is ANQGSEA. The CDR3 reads CSVETGGSTGELFF. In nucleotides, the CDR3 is TGCAGCGTTGAGACAGGGGGCAGTACCGGGGAGCTGTTTTTT.

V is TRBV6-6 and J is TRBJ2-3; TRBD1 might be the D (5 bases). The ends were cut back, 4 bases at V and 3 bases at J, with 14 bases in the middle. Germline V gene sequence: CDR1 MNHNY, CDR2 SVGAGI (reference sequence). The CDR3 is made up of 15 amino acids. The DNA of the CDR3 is TGTGCCAGCAGTTCATTTACAGGTTGTACAGATACGCAGTATTTT. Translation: CASSSFTGCTDTQYF.

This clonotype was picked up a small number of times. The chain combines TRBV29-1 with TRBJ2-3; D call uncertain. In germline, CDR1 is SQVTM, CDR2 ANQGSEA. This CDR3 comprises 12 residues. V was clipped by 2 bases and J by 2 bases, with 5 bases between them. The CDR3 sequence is CSVEQYTDTQYF. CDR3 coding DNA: TGCAGCGTTGAACAGTACACAGATACGCAGTATTTT.

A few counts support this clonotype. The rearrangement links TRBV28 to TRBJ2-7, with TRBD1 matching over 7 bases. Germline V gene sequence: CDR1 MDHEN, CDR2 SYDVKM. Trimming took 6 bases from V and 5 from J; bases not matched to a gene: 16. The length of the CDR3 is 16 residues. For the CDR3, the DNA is TGTGCCAGCAGCACCTTAGTATTCGCAGGGACAGACGAGCAGTACTTC. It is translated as CASSTLVFAGTDEQYF.

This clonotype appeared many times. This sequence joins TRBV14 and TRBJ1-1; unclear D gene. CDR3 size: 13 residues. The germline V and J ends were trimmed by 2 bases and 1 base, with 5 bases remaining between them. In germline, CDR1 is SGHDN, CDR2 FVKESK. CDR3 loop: CASSQYGNTEAFF. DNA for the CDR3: TGTGCCAGCAGCCAATACGGGAACACTGAAGCTTTCTTT. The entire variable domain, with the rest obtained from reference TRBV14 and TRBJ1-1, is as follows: EAGVTQFPSHSVIEKGQTVTLRCDPISGHDNLYWYRRVMGKEIKFLLHFVKESKQDESGMPNNRFLAERTGGTYSTLKVQPAELEDSGVYFCASSQYGNTEAFFGQGTRLTVV.

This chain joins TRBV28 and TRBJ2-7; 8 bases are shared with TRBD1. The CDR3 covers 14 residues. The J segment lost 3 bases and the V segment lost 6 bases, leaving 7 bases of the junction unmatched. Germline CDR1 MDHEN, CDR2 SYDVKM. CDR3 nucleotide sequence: TGTGCCAGCAGAACAGGGGGACAGAACTACGAGCAGTACTTC. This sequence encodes CASRTGGQNYEQYF.

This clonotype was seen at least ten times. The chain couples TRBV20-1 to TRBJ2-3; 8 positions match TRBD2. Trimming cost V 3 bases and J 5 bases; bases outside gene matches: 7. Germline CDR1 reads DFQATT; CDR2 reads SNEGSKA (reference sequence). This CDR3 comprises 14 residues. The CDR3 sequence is CSASPQREKDTQYF. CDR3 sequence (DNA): TGCAGTGCTAGTCCCCAGCGGGAGAAAGATACGCAGTATTTT.

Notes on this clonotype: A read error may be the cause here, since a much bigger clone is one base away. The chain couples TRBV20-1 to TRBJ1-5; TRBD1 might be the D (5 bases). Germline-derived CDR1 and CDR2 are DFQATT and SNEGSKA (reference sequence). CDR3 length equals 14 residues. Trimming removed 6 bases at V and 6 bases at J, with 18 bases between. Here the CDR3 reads CSAHYRRRGQPQHF. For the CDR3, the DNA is TGCAGTGCCCATTACAGGAGGCGCGGTCAGCCCCAGCATTTT.

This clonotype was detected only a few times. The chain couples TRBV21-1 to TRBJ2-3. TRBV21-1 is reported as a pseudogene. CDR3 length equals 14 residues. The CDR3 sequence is CATTVADRTDTQYF. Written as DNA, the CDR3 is TGTGCCACCACGGTTGCAGACCGCACAGATACGCAGTATTTT.